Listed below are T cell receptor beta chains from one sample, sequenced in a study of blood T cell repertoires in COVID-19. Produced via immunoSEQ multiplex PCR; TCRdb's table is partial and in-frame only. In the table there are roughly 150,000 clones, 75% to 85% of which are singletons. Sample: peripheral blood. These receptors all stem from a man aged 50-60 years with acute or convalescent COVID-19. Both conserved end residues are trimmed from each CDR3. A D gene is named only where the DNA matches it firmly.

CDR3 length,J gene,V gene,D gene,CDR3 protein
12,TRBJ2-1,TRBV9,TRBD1,ASKPDRAYNEQF
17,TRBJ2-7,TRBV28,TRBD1,ASSLQYGTGGHMAYEQY
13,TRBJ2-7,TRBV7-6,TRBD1,ASSIWDSENYEQY
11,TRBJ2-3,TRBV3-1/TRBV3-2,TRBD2,ASSRGLADTQY
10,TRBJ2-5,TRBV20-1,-,SASGREETQY
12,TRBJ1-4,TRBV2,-,ASRPTASNEKLF
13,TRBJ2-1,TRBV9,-,ASSEAGQGGDEQF
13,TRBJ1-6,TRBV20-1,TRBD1,SASPLQGSNSPLH
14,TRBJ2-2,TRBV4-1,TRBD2,ASSQGLAGDGGELF
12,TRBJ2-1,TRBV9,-,AREAWAGYNEQF
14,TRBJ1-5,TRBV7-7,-,ASSESRTADNQPQH
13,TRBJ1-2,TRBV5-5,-,ASSLAWQTNYGYT
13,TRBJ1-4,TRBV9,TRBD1,ASSAGQDPNEKLF
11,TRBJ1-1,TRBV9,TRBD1,ASSVDRGTEAF
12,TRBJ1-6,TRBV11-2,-,ASSSGRDNSPLH
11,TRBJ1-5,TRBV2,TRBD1,ASSSGGDQPQH
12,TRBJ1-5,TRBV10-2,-,ASNTGDSNQPQH
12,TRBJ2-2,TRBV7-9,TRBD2,APSGGAIAGELF
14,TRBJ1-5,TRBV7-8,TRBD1,ASSREVGTGVGPQH
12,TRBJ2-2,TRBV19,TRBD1,ASSRQGATGELF
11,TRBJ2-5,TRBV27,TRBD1,ASSATGGGTQY
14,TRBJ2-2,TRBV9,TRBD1,ASSVTPRDSPGELF
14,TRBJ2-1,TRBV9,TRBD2,ASSVRIAGSYNEQF
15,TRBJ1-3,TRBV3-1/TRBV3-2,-,ASSPTMGRLSGNTIY
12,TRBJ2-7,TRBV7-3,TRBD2,ASSPTSGVNEQY
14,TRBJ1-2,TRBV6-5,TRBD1,ASSYSFSGQGSGYT
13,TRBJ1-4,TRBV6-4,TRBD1,ASRNRQGAREKLF
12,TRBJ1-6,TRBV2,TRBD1,ASSDDRGNSPLH
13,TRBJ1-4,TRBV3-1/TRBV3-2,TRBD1,ASSHSGGLVEKLF
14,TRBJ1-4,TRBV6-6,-,ASRLGGGATNEKLF
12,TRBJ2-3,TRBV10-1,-,ASSAGQSTDTQY
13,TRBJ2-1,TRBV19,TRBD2,ASSLFGGGANEQF
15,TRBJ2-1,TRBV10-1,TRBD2,ASSERSSGGSYNEQF
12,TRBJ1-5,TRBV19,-,ASSMRAGEQPQH
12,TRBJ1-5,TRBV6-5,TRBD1,ASSSGGAGQPQH
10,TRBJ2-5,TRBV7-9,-,ASSSSSVTQY
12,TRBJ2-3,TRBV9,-,ASSVLTGPDTQY
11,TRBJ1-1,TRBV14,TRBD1,ASSQVGTGEAF
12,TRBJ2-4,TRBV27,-,ASSFGPAVNIQY
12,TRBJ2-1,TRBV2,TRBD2,ASRTSGVYNEQF
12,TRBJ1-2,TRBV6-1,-,ASSEDLGSYGYT
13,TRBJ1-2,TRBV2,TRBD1,ASSDLTGGDYGYT
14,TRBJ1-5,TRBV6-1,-,ASSEVGGAANQPQH
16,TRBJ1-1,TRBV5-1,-,ASSQAGRSGLGGTEAF
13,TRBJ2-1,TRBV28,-,ASSLIADWRNEQF
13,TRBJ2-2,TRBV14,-,ASTPGLLSTGELF
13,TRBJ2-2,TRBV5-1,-,ASSFTSVHTGELF
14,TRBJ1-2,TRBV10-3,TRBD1,AISGTGTGVIYGYT
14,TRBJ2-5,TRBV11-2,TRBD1,ASGGGQGSFSETQY
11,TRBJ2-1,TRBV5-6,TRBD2,ASSLGTRGEQF